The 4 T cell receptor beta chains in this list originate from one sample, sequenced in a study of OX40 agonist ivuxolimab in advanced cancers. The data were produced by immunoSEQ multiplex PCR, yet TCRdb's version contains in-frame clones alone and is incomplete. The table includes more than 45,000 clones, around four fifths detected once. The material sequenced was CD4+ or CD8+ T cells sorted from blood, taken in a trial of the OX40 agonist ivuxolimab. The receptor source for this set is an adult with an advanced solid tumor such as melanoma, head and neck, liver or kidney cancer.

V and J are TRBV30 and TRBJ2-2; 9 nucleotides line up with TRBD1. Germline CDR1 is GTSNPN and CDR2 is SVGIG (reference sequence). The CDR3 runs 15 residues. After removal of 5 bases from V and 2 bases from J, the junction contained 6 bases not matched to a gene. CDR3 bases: TGTGCCTGGGAGGACAGGGGTCGAAACACCGGGGAGCTGTTTTTT. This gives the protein CAWEDRGRNTGELFF.

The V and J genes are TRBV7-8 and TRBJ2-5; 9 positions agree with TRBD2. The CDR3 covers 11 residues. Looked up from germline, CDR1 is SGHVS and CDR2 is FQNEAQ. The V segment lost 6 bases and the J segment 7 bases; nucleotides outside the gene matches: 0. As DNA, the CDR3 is TGTGCCAGCAGGCGGGAGGGGACCCAGTACTTC. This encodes CASRREGTQYF.

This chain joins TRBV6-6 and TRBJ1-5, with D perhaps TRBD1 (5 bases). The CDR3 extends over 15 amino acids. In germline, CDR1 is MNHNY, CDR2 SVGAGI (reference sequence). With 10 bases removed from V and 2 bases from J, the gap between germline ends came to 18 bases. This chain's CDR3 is CATRDGGEGNQPQHF. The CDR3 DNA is TGTGCCACCCGGGACGGCGGGGAGGGCAATCAGCCCCAGCATTTT.

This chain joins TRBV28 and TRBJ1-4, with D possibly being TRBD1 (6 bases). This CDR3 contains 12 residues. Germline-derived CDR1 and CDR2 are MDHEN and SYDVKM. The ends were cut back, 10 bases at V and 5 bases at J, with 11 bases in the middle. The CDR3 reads CATDRPNEKLFF. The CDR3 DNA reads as TGTGCCACCGACAGGCCCAATGAAAAACTGTTTTTT. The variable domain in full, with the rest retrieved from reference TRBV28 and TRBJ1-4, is DVKVTQSSRYLVKRTGEKVFLECVQDMDHENMFWYRQDPGLGLRLIYFSYDVKMKEKGDIPEGYSVSREKKERFSLILESASTNQTSMYLCATDRPNEKLFFGSGTQLSVL.